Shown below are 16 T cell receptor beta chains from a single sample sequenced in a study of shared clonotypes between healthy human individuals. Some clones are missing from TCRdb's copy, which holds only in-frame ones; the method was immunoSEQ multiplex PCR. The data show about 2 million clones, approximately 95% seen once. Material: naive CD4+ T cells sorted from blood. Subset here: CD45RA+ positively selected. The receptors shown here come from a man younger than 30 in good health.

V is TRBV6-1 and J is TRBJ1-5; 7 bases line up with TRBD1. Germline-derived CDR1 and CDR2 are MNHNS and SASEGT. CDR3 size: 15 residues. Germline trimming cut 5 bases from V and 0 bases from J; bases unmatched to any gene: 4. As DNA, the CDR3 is TGTGCCAGCAGTAGACAGGGTTATAGCAATCAGCCCCAGCATTTT. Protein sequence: CASSRQGYSNQPQHF.

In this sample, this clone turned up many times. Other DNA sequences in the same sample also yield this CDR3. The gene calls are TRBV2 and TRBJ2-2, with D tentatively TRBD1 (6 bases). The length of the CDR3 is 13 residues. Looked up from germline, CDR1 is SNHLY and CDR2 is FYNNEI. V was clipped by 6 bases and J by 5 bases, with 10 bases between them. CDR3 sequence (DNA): TGTGCCAGCAGGAACAGGGATACCGGGGAGCTGTTTTTT. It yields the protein CASRNRDTGELFF.

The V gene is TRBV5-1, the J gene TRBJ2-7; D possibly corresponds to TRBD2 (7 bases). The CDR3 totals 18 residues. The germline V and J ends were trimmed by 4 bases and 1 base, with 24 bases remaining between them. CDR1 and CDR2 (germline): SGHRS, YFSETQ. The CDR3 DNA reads TGCGCCAGCAGCGGCGGGTTTGGGGGGGCAAAAGGATCCTACGAGCAGTACTTC. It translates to CASSGGFGGAKGSYEQYF.

The DNA of the CDR3 is TGTGCCACCGGACTGAGCAATCAGCCCCAGCATTTT. Encoded protein: CATGLSNQPQHF. This rearrangement joins TRBV28 to TRBJ1-5; no reliable D call. V was cut by 10 bases and J by 1 base, with 8 bases left in between. The CDR3 runs to 12 residues. Germline CDR1 reads MDHEN; CDR2 reads SYDVKM.

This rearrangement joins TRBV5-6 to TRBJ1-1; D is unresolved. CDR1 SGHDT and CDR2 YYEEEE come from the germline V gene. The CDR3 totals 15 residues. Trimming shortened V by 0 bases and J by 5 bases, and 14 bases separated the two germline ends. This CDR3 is CASSLAGNVGTEAFF. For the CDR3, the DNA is TGTGCCAGCAGCTTGGCGGGGAACGTAGGAACTGAAGCTTTCTTT.

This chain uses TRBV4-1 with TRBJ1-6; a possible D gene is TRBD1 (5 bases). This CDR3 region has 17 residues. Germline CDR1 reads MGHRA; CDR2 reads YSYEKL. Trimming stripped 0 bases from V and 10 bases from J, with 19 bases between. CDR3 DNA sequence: TGCGCCAGCAGCCAAGAATACTCAGCAGGGTTAGGCTCACCCCTCCACTTT. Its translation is CASSQEYSAGLGSPLHF.

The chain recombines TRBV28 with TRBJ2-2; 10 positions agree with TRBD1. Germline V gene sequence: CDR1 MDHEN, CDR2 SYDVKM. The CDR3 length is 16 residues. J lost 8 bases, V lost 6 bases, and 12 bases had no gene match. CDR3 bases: TGTGCCAGCAGCCCCGGTCGGACAGGGGGAACAGGGGAGCTGTTTTTT. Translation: CASSPGRTGGTGELFF.

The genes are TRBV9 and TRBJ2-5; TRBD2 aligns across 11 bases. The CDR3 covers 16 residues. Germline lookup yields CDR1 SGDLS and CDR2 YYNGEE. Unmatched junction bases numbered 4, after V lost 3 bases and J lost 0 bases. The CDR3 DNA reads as TGTGCCAGCAGCGCAAGACTAGCGGGAAACCAAGAGACCCAGTACTTC. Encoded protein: CASSARLAGNQETQYF. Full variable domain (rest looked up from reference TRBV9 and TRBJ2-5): DSGVTQTPKHLITATGQRVTLRCSPRSGDLSVYWYQQSLDQGLQFLIQYYNGEERAKGNILERFSAQQFPDLHSELNLSSLELGDSALYFCASSARLAGNQETQYFGPGTRLLVL.

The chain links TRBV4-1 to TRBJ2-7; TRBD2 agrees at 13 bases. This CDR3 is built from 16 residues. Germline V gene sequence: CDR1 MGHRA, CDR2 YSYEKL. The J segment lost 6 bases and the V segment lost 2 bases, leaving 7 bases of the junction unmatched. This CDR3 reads CASSQSGTSGIGEQYF. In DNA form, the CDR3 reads TGCGCCAGCAGCCAATCAGGGACTAGCGGGATCGGCGAGCAGTACTTC.

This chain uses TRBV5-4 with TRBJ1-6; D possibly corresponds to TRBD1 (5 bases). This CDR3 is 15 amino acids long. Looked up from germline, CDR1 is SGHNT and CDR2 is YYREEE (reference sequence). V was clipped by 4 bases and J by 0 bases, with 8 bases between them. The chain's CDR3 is CASSPGPSYNSPLHF. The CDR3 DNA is TGTGCCAGCAGCCCAGGGCCCTCCTATAATTCACCCCTCCACTTT.

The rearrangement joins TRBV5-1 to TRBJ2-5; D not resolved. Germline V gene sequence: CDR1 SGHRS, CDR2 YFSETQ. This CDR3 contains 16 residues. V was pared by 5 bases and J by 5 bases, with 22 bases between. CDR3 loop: CASRIRADLGSETQYF. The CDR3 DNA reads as TGCGCCAGCAGAATTCGGGCCGATCTTGGGTCTGAGACCCAGTACTTC.

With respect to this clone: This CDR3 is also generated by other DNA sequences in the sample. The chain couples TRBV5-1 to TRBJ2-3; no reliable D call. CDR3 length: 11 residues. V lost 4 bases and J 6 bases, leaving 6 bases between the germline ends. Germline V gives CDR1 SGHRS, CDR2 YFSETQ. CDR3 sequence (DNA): TGCGCCAGCAGCCTAGGGGATACGCAGTATTTT. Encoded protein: CASSLGDTQYF.

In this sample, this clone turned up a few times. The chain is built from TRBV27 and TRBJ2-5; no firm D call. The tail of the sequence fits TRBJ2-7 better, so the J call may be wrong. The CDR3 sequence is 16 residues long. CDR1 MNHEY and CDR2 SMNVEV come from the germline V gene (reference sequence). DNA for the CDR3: TGTGCCAGCAACCCGAGAAGGGCAGTCAGGACCTACGAGCAGTACTTC. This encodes CASNPRRAVRTYEQYF.

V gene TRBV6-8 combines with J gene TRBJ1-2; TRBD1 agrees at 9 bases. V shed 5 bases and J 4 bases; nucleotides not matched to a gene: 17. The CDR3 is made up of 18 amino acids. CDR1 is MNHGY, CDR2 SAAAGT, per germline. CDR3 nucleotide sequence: TGTGCCAGCAGTCCCCCCCGGGACAGGGAAAGCTTTCGCTATGGCTACACCTTC. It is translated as CASSPPRDRESFRYGYTF.

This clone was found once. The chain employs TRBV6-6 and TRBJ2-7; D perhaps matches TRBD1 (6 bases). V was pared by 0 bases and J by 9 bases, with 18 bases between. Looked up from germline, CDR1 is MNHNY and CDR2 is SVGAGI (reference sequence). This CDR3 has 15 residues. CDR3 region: CASSYSKDRPTTQYF. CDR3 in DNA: TGTGCCAGCAGTTACTCGAAGGACAGACCTACGACGCAGTACTTC.

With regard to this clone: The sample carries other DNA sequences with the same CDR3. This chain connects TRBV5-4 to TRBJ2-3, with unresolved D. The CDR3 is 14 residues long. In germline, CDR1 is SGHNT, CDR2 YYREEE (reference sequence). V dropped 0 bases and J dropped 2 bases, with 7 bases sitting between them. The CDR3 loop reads CASSLDRVTDTQYF. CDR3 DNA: TGTGCCAGCAGCTTGGACAGAGTCACAGATACGCAGTATTTT.